The 9 T cell receptor beta chains below come from one sample, sequenced in a study of shared clonotypes between healthy human individuals. Here immunoSEQ multiplex PCR was the method, and the copy in TCRdb shows in-frame clones only, minus some. This table has 2.5 million or so clones, around 90% appearing once. The sequenced sample consisted of naive CD4+ T cells sorted from blood. Subset given: CD45RA+ positively selected. These receptors all stem from a young man in good health.

This clone was counted once. Additional DNA sequences in this sample encode the identical CDR3. The chain links TRBV5-4 to TRBJ1-5; the D gene is possibly TRBD1 (6 bases). Germline V lookup: CDR1 SGHNT, CDR2 YYREEE (reference sequence). The CDR3 consists of 13 residues. V lost 4 bases and J 3 bases, leaving 8 bases between the germline ends. CDR3 in DNA: TGTGCCAGCAGCCGGGACACCAATCAGCCCCAGCATTTT. Translation: CASSRDTNQPQHF.

V gene TRBV11-2 combines with J gene TRBJ1-3; D call uncertain. This CDR3 spans 13 amino acids. The ends were cut back, 4 bases at V and 4 bases at J, with 8 bases in the middle. Germline CDR1 SGHAT, CDR2 FQNNGV. The CDR3 coding sequence is TGTGCCAGCAGCTCTAACTCAGGAAACACCATATATTTT. Its protein is CASSSNSGNTIYF.

The chain couples TRBV7-2 to TRBJ2-5; 11 bases map to TRBD1. Per germline, CDR1 SGHTA and CDR2 FQGNSA. Unmatched junction bases numbered 3, after V lost 1 base and J lost 5 bases. The CDR3 sequence is 15 residues long. The CDR3 protein is CASSLDGDRGETQYF. The CDR3 DNA is TGTGCCAGCAGCTTAGATGGGGACAGGGGGGAGACCCAGTACTTC. Variable domain in full (rest from reference TRBV7-2 and TRBJ2-5): GAGVSQSPSNKVTEKGKDVELRCDPISGHTALYWYRQSLGQGLEFLIYFQGNSAPDKSGLPSDRFSAERTGGSVSTLTIQRTQQEDSAVYLCASSLDGDRGETQYFGPGTRLLVL.

This clone was counted a single time. This chain connects TRBV12-5 to TRBJ1-2; D remains ambiguous. The CDR3 spans 10 residues. V was pared by 5 bases and J by 6 bases, with 4 bases between. Germline values: CDR1 LGHNT, CDR2 FRNRAP. The CDR3 DNA follows: TGTGCTAGTGGTGAGGATGGCTACACCTTC. Amino acid sequence: CASGEDGYTF.

The chain recombines TRBV6-4 with TRBJ1-5; D gene ambiguous. V was shortened by 4 bases and J by 1 base, with 11 bases between the two germline ends. CDR1 is MRHNA, CDR2 SNTAGT, per germline. This CDR3 contains 15 residues. In nucleotides, the CDR3 is TGTGCCAGCAGTGTTAGTGCTGGGAGCAATCAGCCCCAGCATTTT. The encoded protein is CASSVSAGSNQPQHF.

Here the CDR3 reads CASRGSYSGNTIYF. Here the CDR3 DNA reads TGTGCCAGCAGGGGATCTTACTCTGGAAACACCATATATTTT. The chain joins TRBV25-1 to TRBJ1-3; no reliable D call. The CDR3 has 14 amino acids. Germline V gene lookup returns CDR1 MGHDK and CDR2 SYGVNS. V lost 6 bases, J lost 0 bases, and 9 bases lay in between.

The DNA for the CDR3 is TGTGCCAGCAGCGTAGTAGGGCTAGCGGGAAACAATGAGCAGTTCTTC. Protein sequence: CASSVVGLAGNNEQFF. V and J are TRBV9 and TRBJ2-1; 9 bases map to TRBD2. The V and J ends lost 0 bases and 5 bases, in that order; junction bases with no gene match: 6. The germline V gene has CDR1 SGDLS and CDR2 YYNGEE. CDR3 length: 16 residues.

The chain recombines TRBV5-4 with TRBJ2-7; 9 bases are a match to TRBD1. V shed 4 bases, J shed 6 bases, and the junction held 2 bases outside the gene matches. This CDR3 contains 12 residues. Germline-derived CDR1 and CDR2 are SGHNT and YYREEE (reference sequence). The CDR3 here is CASSQTGGEQYF. The DNA of the CDR3 is TGTGCCAGCAGCCAGACAGGGGGCGAGCAGTACTTC.

The chain recombines TRBV2 with TRBJ1-5; D is unresolved. The CDR3 runs 15 residues. V dropped 4 bases and J dropped 2 bases, with 12 bases sitting between them. Germline lookup yields CDR1 SNHLY and CDR2 FYNNEI. CDR3 nucleotide sequence: TGTGCCAGCAGTGCTTTGGGGAGCGGCAATCAGCCCCAGCATTTT. Its protein product is CASSALGSGNQPQHF. The full variable domain, in which reference TRBV2 and TRBJ1-5 provide the parts outside the CDR3, is EPEVTQTPSHQVTQMGQEVILRCVPISNHLYFYWYRQILGQKVEFLVSFYNNEISEKSEIFDDQFSVERPDGSNFTLKIRSTKLEDSAMYFCASSALGSGNQPQHFGDGTRLSIL.